The T cell receptor (beta chain) under discussion was sequenced for a study of blood T cell repertoires in COVID-19. Produced via immunoSEQ multiplex PCR; TCRdb's table is partial and in-frame only. The repertoire holds 240,000 or so clones, around 83% seen once, with around an eighth in the top ten. The CDR3 has 14 amino acids. Unmatched junction bases numbered 4, after V lost 7 bases and J lost 0 bases. Germline CDR1 is SNHLY and CDR2 is FYNNEI. Sequencing used peripheral blood. This chain connects TRBV2 to TRBJ1-1, with 8 bases lining up with TRBD1. This TCR was recovered from a woman between 55 and 75 years old with active or convalescent COVID-19. CDR3: CASKGQAMNTEAFF. DNA for the CDR3: TGTGCCAGCAAGGGACAGGCCATGAACACTGAAGCTTTCTTT. Looking up the rest from reference TRBV2 and TRBJ1-1 gives the full variable domain: EPEVTQTPSHQVTQMGQEVILRCVPISNHLYFYWYRQILGQKVEFLVSFYNNEISEKSEIFDDQFSVERPDGSNFTLKIRSTKLEDSAMYFCASKGQAMNTEAFFGQGTRLTVV.